A single sample gave rise to the 4 T cell receptor beta chains below, sequenced in a study of shared clonotypes between healthy human individuals. Data came from immunoSEQ multiplex PCR; TCRdb stores just in-frame clones and leaves some out. The data show more than 900,000 clones, 78% seen once. Sequenced input: memory CD4+ T cells from PBMCs. Specified subset: CD45RA-negative fraction. These TCRs come from a man aged 18 to 30 in good health. Some clones in this sample may be carry-over from other donors' samples.

With regard to this clone: The sample has other DNA sequences that encode this CDR3 too. The V gene is TRBV30, the J gene TRBJ2-5, with 9 bases lining up with TRBD1. The germline V gene encodes CDR1 GTSNPN and CDR2 SVGIG (reference sequence). The CDR3 runs to 14 residues. Trimming removed 3 bases from V and 4 bases from J; junction bases left unmatched: 6. The CDR3 DNA sequence: TGTGCCTGGAGCGGGGGACAGGGTCGAGAGACCCAGTACTTC. Protein: CAWSGGQGRETQYF.

The V call is TRBV7-9, the J call TRBJ1-4; 7 nucleotides match TRBD1. This CDR3 has 18 residues. V lost 3 bases to trimming and J lost 2 bases; unmatched junction nucleotides: 12. Germline CDR1 reads SEHNR; CDR2 reads FQNEAQ (reference sequence). The CDR3 sequence is CASSFQPRGRGTNEKLFF. CDR3 in DNA: TGTGCCAGCAGCTTTCAGCCGAGGGGGCGGGGGACTAATGAAAAACTGTTTTTT.

The chain couples TRBV27 to TRBJ2-7, with no clear D. Trimming took 7 bases from V and 2 from J, leaving 12 bases between them. The V gene's germline CDR1 is MNHEY and CDR2 SMNVEV (reference sequence). The CDR3 contains 13 residues. CDR3: CASMPRAAYEQYF. DNA for the CDR3: TGTGCCAGCATGCCCCGGGCAGCCTACGAGCAGTACTTC.

The V call is TRBV28, the J call TRBJ2-7; 7 nucleotides match TRBD2. The CDR3 sequence is 15 residues long. In germline, CDR1 is MDHEN, CDR2 SYDVKM. J lost 6 bases, V lost 5 bases, and 13 bases had no gene match. The CDR3 nucleotides are TGTGCCAGCAGTCGTTCGGGAGGAGGGCCTTTCGAGCAGTACTTC. This sequence encodes CASSRSGGGPFEQYF.